This TCR beta chain was sequenced during a study of Graves' ophthalmopathy and Graves' hyperthyroidism. Study overall: The collection of peripheral blood took place at initial diagnosis, before any treatment.

The J segment lost 8 bases and the V segment lost 4 bases, leaving 8 bases of the junction unmatched. CDR3 length: 15 amino acids. General study results and limits: Blood also harbored most expanded thyroid clonotypes above 0.001 frequency. Progression of ophthalmopathy was predicted by the model with 60% to 71% sensitivity and around 72% specificity.

From RNA, the CDR3 regions of TCR beta chains were amplified and sequenced. In the first round, RT-PCR was carried out with HTBI primers, and a multiplex PCR formed the second round. TCRdb re-called the multiplex PCR reads with MiXCR, one entry per CDR3 protein. This sample has 600,000 to 950,000 distinct CDR3 sequences, with roughly 41% found just once. As for this clonotype: Antigen specificity is unknown.

The chain employs TRBV12-3 or TRBV12-4 and TRBJ1-4; TRBD1 aligns across 9 bases. This clonotype was sampled from an adult man with Graves' ophthalmopathy. The material sequenced was peripheral blood. The CDR3 DNA reads TGTGCCAGCAGTTCGTCGACAGGGGGAAAGGAAAAACTGTTTTTT. As protein: CASSSSTGGKEKLFF.